These 2 T cell receptor beta chains were all obtained from the same sample, sequenced in a study of cytomegalovirus exposure and HLA in healthy donors. Use of 60 Vbeta and 13 Jbeta primers characterized the PCR. Clones were read by immunoSEQ multiplex PCR, and TCRdb kept only the in-frame ones, dropping some. This table has over 150,000 clones, about 80% appearing once. Sequencing was done on a sample of PBMCs. The receptor source for this set is a woman aged 50 to 65 in good health and CMV-seropositive.

This chain joins TRBV7-9 and TRBJ1-6; D remains ambiguous. The CDR3 is made up of 12 amino acids. Germline V gene data show CDR1 as SEHNR and CDR2 as FQNEAQ (reference sequence). Trimming removed 3 bases at V and 9 bases at J, with 6 bases between. CDR3 nucleotide sequence: TGTGCCAGCAGCTTGAGTGGTTCACCCCTCCACTTT. It codes for CASSLSGSPLHF.

The chain combines TRBV27 with TRBJ2-7, with 7 bases fitting TRBD2. There are 15 residues in the CDR3. Trimming took 7 bases from V and 0 from J; bases not matched to a gene: 9. The germline gives CDR1 MNHEY, CDR2 SMNVEV (reference sequence). This CDR3 reads CASKGNSGPSYEQYF. Written as DNA, the CDR3 is TGTGCCAGCAAAGGGAATAGCGGGCCCTCCTACGAGCAGTACTTC.